Shown below are 5 T cell receptor beta chains from a single sample sequenced in a study of blood T cell repertoires in COVID-19. The protocol was immunoSEQ multiplex PCR, while the TCRdb copy is restricted to in-frame clones and leaves out a portion. The sample includes hundreds of thousands of clones, around nine tenths of them seen just once. Sequencing was carried out using peripheral blood. The receptor set was obtained from a woman in her fifties or sixties with COVID-19, enrolled during active disease.

The chain combines TRBV11-2 with TRBJ2-1; 7 bases align to TRBD2. Germline lookup yields CDR1 SGHAT and CDR2 FQNNGV. Trimming took 5 bases from V and 4 from J; bases not matched to a gene: 8. The CDR3 sequence is 15 residues long. Here the CDR3 DNA reads TGTGCCAGCAGCCTCAGCGGGGTTTATTACAATGAGCAGTTCTTC. Translation: CASSLSGVYYNEQFF.

V and J are TRBV21-1 and TRBJ1-4; the DNA was not used to check the table's D call, TRBD1. TRBV21-1 is deemed a pseudogene. There are 16 residues in the CDR3. CDR3 protein: CASSNVRTATNEKLFF. CDR3 DNA sequence: TGTGCCAGCAGCAATGTAAGAACAGCAACTAATGAAAAACTGTTTTTT.

The chain employs TRBV15 and TRBJ2-3; 9 bases match TRBD2. In germline, CDR1 is LNHNV, CDR2 YYDKDF (reference sequence). CDR3 length: 15 residues. J lost 5 bases, V lost 9 bases, and 12 bases had no gene match. CDR3 bases: TGTGCCACTCAAAGCGGGCGGGGGGGCGGAGATACGCAGTATTTT. It specifies CATQSGRGGGDTQYF.

The CDR3 sequence is CSVREAGGLNQPQHF. CDR3 DNA sequence: TGCAGCGTTAGGGAGGCAGGGGGCTTGAATCAGCCCCAGCATTTT. The chain has TRBV29-1 and TRBJ1-5; the match to TRBD1 covers 8 bases. The CDR3 length is 15 residues. Germline lookup yields CDR1 SQVTM and CDR2 ANQGSEA. The V and J ends lost 5 bases and 4 bases, in that order; junction bases with no gene match: 10.

The chain employs TRBV6-5 and TRBJ2-2; a possible D gene is TRBD2 (6 bases). Between the trimmed V and J ends, which lost 7 bases and 0 bases, there was a span of 9 bases. CDR3 size: 14 residues. The germline V gene encodes CDR1 MNHEY and CDR2 SVGAGI. CDR3 coding DNA: TGTGCCAGCAACGGGGGAGCGAACACCGGGGAGCTGTTTTTT. Protein: CASNGGANTGELFF.